The clone carrying this T cell receptor beta chain has just a few counts. The antigen is undetermined. Naive CD8 T cells, phenotype CD8+CD4-CCR7+CD45RA+, were sorted. Germline V gives CDR1 MNHEY, CDR2 SMNVEV (reference sequence). Trimming shortened V by 0 bases and J by 5 bases, and 14 bases separated the two germline ends. The CDR3 totals 15 residues. The source of the sample is a study of molecular identifiers for immune sequencing clone quantification. The wider study: Replicate experiments took RNA from around 18,000 or 91,000 naive CD8 cells, divided it five ways and sequenced four.

Whole-study results and caveats: Barcodes shared by identical TCR molecules could lead to underestimated sizes of highly expanded clones.

The use of previously described methods and listed TCR primers produced the bulk TCR libraries. TCRdb used MiXCR to reprocess the PCR reads, holding one entry per CDR3 protein. The table lists over 300,000 distinct CDR3 sequences, roughly 24% of them singletons. This chain connects TRBV27 to TRBJ2-7; maybe TRBD1 (6 bases). Sequenced sample: naive CD8+ T cells from blood, with Jurkat cell RNA spiked in. Subset here: FACS-sorted CD8+CD4-CCR7+CD45RA+ naive T cells. This TCR was recovered from a human donor in good health. Some libraries in this study had Jurkat cell RNA spiked in. The CDR3 DNA follows: TGTGCCAGCAGTTTATCGTGGGGAAAGGGGGACGAGCAGTACTTC. It translates to CASSLSWGKGDEQYF.